This T cell receptor (beta chain) was captured by sequencing in a study of blood T cell repertoires in COVID-19. In the study overall: Spain, Italy and the United States supplied samples that represented acute and convalescent COVID-19. Sample material is recorded as cDNA or gDNA derived from T cells, B-cell-depleted T cells, or PBMCs.

CDR3 length: 14 amino acids. Trimming took 6 bases from V and 3 from J; bases not matched to a gene: 7. Per the germline V gene, CDR1 is MNHEY and CDR2 is SVGAGI. Authors' processing steps: Estimates of nucleated cell counts were drawn from the amplification of reference gene primers. Here immunoSEQ multiplex PCR was the method, and the copy in TCRdb shows in-frame clones only, minus some. The DNA was the basis for D and trimming; V, J and clone size are from that table. The repertoire consists of 130,000 to 150,000 clones, with about 80% occurring once and the leading ten covering around 5%. This sequence originates from a human donor in a cohort sampled during active COVID-19. Sequenced: peripheral blood. The rearrangement links TRBV6-5 to TRBJ2-7; 8 bases are a match to TRBD2. The CDR3 sequence: CASSSGGPVYEQYF. The CDR3 coding sequence is TGTGCCAGCAGCTCGGGGGGGCCAGTCTACGAGCAGTACTTC.